Described below is a single TCR beta chain sequence and its context. Antigen unknown. The data were obtained in a study of shared clonotypes between healthy human individuals. Study results and limitations: Clonotype sharing across a few donors was observed for approximately 5% of naive CD4 clonotypes.

The assay used deep level. The protocol was immunoSEQ multiplex PCR, while the TCRdb copy is restricted to in-frame clones and leaves out a portion. The table lists millions of clones, over 85% of them singletons. The length of the CDR3 is 16 residues. The germline CDR1 and CDR2 sequences are MGHRA and YSYEKL. J was trimmed by 5 bases and V by 3 bases; bases with no gene match: 9. The naive CD8 population came from CD45RO-negative cells selected for CCR7, without terminally differentiated effector memory CD45RA+ cells. Donors comprised healthy HIV-negative adults lacking recent acute infections or vaccinations.

This sequence originates from a man in his late teens or twenties in good health. Sequences were obtained from naive CD8+ T cells sorted from blood. V usage is TRBV4-1 and J usage is TRBJ2-1; TRBD2 matches 8 bases. This CDR3 is CASSHLASGGDNEQFF. CDR3 DNA: TGCGCCAGCAGCCATCTAGCGTCGGGGGGGGACAATGAGCAGTTCTTC.